The 9 T cell receptor beta chains presented below share a single source sample, sequenced in a study of control samples from healthy donors and cancer patients (dated by TCRdb to about 2020). Library creation used the immunoSEQ multiplex PCR assay. Not all clones reach the TCRdb copy of this immuneACCESS table, which keeps in-frame sequences only. Checked studies attribute under half of the gap to unresolved V genes and leave the rest unexplained. This sample comprises 100,000 to 150,000 clones, roughly nine tenths of them detected only once. The ten largest clones capture more than 6.5% of the sample. Material: PBMCs. Source of these receptors: a man aged 50-59 years with head and neck cancer.

This chain connects TRBV10-2 to TRBJ2-5; D is unclear. Deletions cut 1 base from V and 3 bases from J, with 12 bases between. Germline CDR1 is WSHSY and CDR2 is SAAADI. The CDR3 is 15 amino acids. Here the CDR3 reads CASSEWVAAEETQYF. The CDR3 nucleotides read TGCGCCAGCAGTGAGTGGGTGGCCGCGGAAGAGACCCAGTACTTC.

The V and J genes are TRBV6-5 and TRBJ1-2, with a weak D call TRBD1 (5 bases). Trimming left V 7 bases short and J 3 bases short, with 12 bases between. The CDR3 has 13 amino acids. Germline CDR1 and CDR2: MNHEY and SVGAGI. CDR3 sequence: CASTLTVDYGYTF. The CDR3 DNA follows: TGTGCCAGCACTCTGACAGTCGACTATGGCTACACCTTC.

This rearrangement joins TRBV11-3 to TRBJ1-2; D ambiguous. Germline CDR1 reads SGHNT; CDR2 reads YENEEA. V was pared by 5 bases and J by 14 bases, with 21 bases between. The CDR3 totals 13 residues. CDR3 nucleotides: TGTGCCAGCAGCCCCGGGGAGGCCCAGCAGAAGACCTTC. It specifies CASSPGEAQQKTF.

This clone was found a few times. V gene TRBV28 combines with J gene TRBJ1-5; perhaps TRBD1 as D (5 bases). CDR1 and CDR2 from the germline V gene are MDHEN and SYDVKM. With 7 bases removed from V and 3 bases from J, the gap between germline ends came to 13 bases. This CDR3 contains 14 residues. CDR3 sequence reads: CASTQGGNNQPQHF. CDR3 DNA sequence: TGTGCCAGCACCCAGGGAGGGAACAATCAGCCCCAGCATTTT. Using reference TRBV28 and TRBJ1-5 for the parts outside the CDR3, the full variable domain is DVKVTQSSRYLVKRTGEKVFLECVQDMDHENMFWYRQDPGLGLRLIYFSYDVKMKEKGDIPEGYSVSREKKERFSLILESASTNQTSMYLCASTQGGNNQPQHFGDGTRLSIL.

The chain uses TRBV28 and TRBJ2-3, with a possible D match to TRBD2 (6 bases). The V end lost 2 bases, the J end lost 3 bases, and 15 bases lay between the germline ends. The CDR3 consists of 16 residues. In germline, CDR1 is MDHEN, CDR2 SYDVKM. CDR3 amino acids: CASSLAQTSLTDTQYF. The DNA of the CDR3 is TGTGCCAGCAGTTTAGCCCAGACTAGTTTGACAGATACGCAGTATTTT.

CDR3 residues: CASSPGQVRGGYTF. The CDR3, as DNA: TGTGCCAGCAGCCCGGGACAGGTCCGCGGCGGCTACACCTTC. This chain uses TRBV28 with TRBJ1-2; 8 positions match TRBD1. The CDR3 consists of 14 residues. Germline V gives CDR1 MDHEN, CDR2 SYDVKM. V gave up 6 bases and J gave up 8 bases; unmatched junction bases: 11.

This clone was seen more than once but under ten times. The chain uses TRBV5-1 and TRBJ2-5, with 10 bases that match TRBD2. The CDR3 sequence is 19 residues long. The V and J ends lost 3 bases and 2 bases, in that order; junction bases with no gene match: 16. CDR1 is SGHRS, CDR2 YFSETQ, per germline. The CDR3 DNA reads TGCGCCAGCAGCTCATCCGGGACAAGACTAGCGGGTGAACAAGAGACCCAGTACTTC. This encodes CASSSSGTRLAGEQETQYF.

V gene TRBV28 combines with J gene TRBJ2-7; D is possibly TRBD1 or TRBD2 (5 bases each). Per the germline V gene, CDR1 is MDHEN and CDR2 is SYDVKM. The CDR3 consists of 11 residues. Trimming removed 4 bases at V and 6 bases at J, with 7 bases between. CDR3 region: CASSSGTEQYF. CDR3 DNA: TGTGCCAGCAGTTCCGGGACCGAGCAGTACTTC.

CDR3 amino acids: CAIRQGPNEKLFF. The CDR3 DNA reads as TGTGCCATCAGGCAGGGACCTAATGAAAAACTGTTTTTT. J is TRBJ1-4 and V is TRBV10-3; D possibly corresponds to TRBD1 (5 bases). The CDR3 is made up of 13 amino acids. Per the germline V gene, CDR1 is ENHRY and CDR2 is SYGVKD. V shed 6 bases and J shed 3 bases, with 8 bases lying between them.